This T cell receptor beta chain was recorded in a study of CD8 T cells in Susac syndrome. Study background: Patients with Susac syndrome had blood drawn and were at that point therapy-naive, on corticosteroids, or on intravenous immunoglobulin alone.

Germline CDR1 reads SGHAT; CDR2 reads FQNNGV. V lost 1 base, J lost 5 bases, and 14 bases lay in between. The CDR3 spans 15 residues. A quantity of about 0.5 to 1 ug RNA underwent reverse transcription using random hexamers. Each CDR3 protein gets one entry after TCRdb re-called the immunoSEQ multiplex PCR reads with MiXCR. This sample has over 80,000 distinct CDR3 sequences; about 94% occur once, and the top ten carry approximately 0.92%. CD8+ and CD4+ T cells circulating in blood were sequenced for TCR beta. The authors negatively isolated CD8+ and CD4+ T cells and FACS-enriched TEMRA cells. Sequenced: CD8+ T cells from PBMCs. The clonotype was recovered from a human donor with Susac syndrome. The chain is built from TRBV11-2 and TRBJ2-5; either TRBD1 or TRBD2 may fit D (6 bases each). The DNA of the CDR3 is TGTGCCAGCAGCTTAGGCAGGGGAGGATGGGAGACCCAGTACTTC. The encoded protein is CASSLGRGGWETQYF.